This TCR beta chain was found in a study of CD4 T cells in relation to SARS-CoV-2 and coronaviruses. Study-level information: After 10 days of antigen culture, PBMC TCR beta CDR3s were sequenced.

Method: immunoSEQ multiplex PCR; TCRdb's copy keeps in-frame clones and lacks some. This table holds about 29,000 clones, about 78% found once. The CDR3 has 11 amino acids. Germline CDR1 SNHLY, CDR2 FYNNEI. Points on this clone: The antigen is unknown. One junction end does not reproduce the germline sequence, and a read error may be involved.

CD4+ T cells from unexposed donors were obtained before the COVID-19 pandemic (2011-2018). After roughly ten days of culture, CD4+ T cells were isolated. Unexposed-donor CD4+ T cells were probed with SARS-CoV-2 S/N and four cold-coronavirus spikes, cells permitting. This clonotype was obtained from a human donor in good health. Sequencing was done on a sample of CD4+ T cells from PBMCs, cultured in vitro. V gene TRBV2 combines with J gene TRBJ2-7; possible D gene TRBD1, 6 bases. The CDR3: CASSYDGTPFF. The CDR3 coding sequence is TGTGCCAGCAGTTACGACGGGACACCTTTCTTC.